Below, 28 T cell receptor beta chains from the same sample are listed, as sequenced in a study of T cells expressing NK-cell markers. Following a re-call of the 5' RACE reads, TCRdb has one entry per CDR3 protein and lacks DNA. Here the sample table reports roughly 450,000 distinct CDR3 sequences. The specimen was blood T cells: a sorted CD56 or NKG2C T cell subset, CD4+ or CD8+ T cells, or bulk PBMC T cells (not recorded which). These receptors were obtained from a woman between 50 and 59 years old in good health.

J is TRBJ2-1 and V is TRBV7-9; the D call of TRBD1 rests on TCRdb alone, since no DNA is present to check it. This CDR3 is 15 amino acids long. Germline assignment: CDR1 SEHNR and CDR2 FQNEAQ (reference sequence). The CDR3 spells CASSLLGGTDNEQFF. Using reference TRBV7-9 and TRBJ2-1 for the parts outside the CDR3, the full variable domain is DTGVSQNPRHKITKRGQNVTFRCDPISEHNRLYWYRQTLGQGPEFLTYFQNEAQLEKSRLLSDRFSAERPKGSFSTLEIQRTEQGDSAMYLCASSLLGGTDNEQFFGPGTRLTVL.

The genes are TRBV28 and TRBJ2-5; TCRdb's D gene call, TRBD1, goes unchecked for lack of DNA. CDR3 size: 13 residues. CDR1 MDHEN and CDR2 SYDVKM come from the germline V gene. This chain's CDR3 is CASSFGGVGTQYF.

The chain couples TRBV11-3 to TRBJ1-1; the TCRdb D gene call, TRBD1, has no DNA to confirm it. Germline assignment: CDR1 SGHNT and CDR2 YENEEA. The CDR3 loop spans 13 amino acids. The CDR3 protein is CASSQRTVTEAFF.

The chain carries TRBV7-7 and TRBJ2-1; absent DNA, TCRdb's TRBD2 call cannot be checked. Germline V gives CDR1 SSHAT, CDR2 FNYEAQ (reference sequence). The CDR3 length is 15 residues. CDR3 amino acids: CASSERRSSYNEQFF.

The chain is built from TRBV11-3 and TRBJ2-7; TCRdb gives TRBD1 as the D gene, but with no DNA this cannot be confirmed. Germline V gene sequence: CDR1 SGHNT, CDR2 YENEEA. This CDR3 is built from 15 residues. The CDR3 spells CASSERGTKSYEQYF.

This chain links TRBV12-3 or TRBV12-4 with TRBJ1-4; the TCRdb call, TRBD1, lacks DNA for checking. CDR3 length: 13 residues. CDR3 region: CASGDRTNEKLFF.

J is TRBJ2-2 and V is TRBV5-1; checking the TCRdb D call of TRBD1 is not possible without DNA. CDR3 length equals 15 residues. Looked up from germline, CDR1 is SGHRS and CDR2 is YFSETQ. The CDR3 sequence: CASSHRQGPDGELFF.

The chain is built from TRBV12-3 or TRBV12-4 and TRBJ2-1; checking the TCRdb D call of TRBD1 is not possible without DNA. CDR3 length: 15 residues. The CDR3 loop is CASSPLGSVSNEQFF.

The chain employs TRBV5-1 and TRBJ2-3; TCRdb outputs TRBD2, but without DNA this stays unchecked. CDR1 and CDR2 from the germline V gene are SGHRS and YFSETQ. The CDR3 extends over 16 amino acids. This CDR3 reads CASSWGLAGLTDTQYF.

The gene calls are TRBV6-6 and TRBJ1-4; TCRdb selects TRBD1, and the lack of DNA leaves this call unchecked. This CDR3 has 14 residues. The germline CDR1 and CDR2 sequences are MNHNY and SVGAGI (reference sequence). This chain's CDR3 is CASIKDREGEKLFF.

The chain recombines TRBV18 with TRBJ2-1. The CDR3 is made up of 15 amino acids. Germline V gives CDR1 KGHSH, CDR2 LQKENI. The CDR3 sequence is CASSPRGTTYNEQFF.

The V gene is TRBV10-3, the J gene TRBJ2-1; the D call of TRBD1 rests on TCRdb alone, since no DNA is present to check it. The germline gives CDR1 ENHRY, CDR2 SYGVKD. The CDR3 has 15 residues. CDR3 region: CAIRDGQGGYNEQFF.

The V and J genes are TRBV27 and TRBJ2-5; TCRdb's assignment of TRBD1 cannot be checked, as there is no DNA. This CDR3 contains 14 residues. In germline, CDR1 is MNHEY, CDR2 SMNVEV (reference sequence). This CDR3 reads CASSQLGQGETQYF.

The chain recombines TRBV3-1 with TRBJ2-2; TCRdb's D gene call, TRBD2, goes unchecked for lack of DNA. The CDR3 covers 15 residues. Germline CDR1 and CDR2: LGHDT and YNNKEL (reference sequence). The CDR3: CASGLAGGNTGELFF.

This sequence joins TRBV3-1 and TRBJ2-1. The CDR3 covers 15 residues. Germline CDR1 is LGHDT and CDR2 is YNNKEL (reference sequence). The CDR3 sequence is CASSPRRPSYNEQFF.

The CDR3 region is CASSIRRAADTQYF. The V gene is TRBV19, the J gene TRBJ2-3; TCRdb's D call, TRBD2, is unchecked because there is no DNA. Germline V lookup: CDR1 LNHDA, CDR2 SQIVND (reference sequence). There are 14 residues in the CDR3. The complete variable domain, with remaining parts taken from reference TRBV19 and TRBJ2-3, reads DGGITQSPKYLFRKEGQNVTLSCEQNLNHDAMYWYRQDPGQGLRLIYYSQIVNDFQKGDIAEGYSVSREKKESFPLTVTSAQKNPTAFYLCASSIRRAADTQYFGPGTRLTVL.

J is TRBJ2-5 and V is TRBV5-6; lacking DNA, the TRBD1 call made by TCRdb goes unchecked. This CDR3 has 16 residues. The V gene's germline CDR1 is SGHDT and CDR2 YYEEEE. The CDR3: CASSQLTGQRQETQYF.

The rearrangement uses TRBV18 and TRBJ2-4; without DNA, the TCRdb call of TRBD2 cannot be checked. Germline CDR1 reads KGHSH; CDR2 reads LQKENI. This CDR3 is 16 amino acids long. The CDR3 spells CASSQRLAGASEIQYF.

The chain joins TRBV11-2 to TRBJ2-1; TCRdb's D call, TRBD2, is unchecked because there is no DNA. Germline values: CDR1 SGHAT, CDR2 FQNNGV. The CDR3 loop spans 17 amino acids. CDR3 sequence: CASSLGTSGRALYEQFF.

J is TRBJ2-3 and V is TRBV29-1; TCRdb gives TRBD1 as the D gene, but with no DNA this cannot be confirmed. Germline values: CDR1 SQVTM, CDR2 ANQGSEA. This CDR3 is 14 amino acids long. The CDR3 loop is CSVEEQESTDTQYF.

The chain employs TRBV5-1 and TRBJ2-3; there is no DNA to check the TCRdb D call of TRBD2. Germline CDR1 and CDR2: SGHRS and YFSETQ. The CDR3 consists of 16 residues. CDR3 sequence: CASTKSGRGSTDTQYF.

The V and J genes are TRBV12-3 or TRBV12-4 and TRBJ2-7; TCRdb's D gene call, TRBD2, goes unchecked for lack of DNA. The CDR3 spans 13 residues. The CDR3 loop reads CASTPVLAGEQYF.

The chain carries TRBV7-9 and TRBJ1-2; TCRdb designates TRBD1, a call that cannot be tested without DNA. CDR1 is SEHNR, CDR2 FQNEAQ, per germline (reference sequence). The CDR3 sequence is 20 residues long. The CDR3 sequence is CASSLARGPRGGASDYGYTF.

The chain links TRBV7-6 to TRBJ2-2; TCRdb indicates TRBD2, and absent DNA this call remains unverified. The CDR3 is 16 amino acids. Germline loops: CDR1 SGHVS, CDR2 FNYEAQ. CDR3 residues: CASSLWTSGKAGELFF.

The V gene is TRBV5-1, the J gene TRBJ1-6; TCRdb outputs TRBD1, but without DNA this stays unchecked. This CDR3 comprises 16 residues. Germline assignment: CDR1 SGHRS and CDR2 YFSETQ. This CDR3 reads CASSRAVGQGYSPLHF.

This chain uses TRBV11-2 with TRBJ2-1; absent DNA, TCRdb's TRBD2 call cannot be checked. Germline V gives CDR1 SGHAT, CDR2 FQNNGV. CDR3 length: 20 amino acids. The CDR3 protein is CASSFRKREGRGYTYNEQFF.

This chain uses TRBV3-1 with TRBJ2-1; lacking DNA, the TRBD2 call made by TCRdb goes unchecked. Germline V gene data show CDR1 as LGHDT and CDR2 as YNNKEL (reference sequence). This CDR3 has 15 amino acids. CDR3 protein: CASSPRTSSNNEQFF.

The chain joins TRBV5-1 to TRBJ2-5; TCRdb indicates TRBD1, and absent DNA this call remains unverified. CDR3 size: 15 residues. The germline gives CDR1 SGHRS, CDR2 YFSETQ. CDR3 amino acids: CASTPVFRGGETQYF.